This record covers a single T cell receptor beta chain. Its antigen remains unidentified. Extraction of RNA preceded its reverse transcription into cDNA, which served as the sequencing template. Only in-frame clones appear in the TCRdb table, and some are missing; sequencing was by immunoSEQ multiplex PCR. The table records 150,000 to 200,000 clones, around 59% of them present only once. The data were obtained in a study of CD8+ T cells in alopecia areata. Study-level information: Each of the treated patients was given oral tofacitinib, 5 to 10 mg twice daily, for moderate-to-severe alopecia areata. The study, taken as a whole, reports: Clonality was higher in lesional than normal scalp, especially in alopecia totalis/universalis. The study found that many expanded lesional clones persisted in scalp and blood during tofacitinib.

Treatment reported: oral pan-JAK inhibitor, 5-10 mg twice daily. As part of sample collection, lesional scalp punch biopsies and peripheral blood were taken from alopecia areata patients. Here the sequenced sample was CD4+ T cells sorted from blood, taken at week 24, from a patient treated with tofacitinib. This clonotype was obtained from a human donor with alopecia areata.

In DNA, the CDR3 is TGTGCCAGCTTGCGGGACAGGGGGCCCCATGAGCAGTTCTTC. Its protein product is CASLRDRGPHEQFF. This chain links TRBV6-6 with TRBJ2-1; 12 bases align to TRBD1. The CDR3 is 14 residues long. Germline values: CDR1 MNHNY, CDR2 SVGAGI (reference sequence). The V and J ends lost 8 bases and 8 bases, in that order; junction bases with no gene match: 7.